The 14 T cell receptor beta chains in this list originate from one sample, sequenced in a study of T cells after posttransplantation cyclophosphamide. Measured with immunoSEQ multiplex PCR; TCRdb has only the in-frame clones, and not every one. The sample contains 15,000 to 20,000 clones, around nine tenths of which appear only once. Treatment was busulfan-fludarabine conditioning, a marrow graft, and cyclophosphamide on days +3 and +4. The sample in question was CD4+ T cells sorted from blood, obtained after allogeneic stem cell transplant with posttransplant cyclophosphamide. All receptors come from a male patient in his sixties who received an allogeneic stem cell transplant from a related donor and was CMV-positive. Some T cells may arise from the graft donor.

There are a few counts of this clone. The J gene is TRBJ1-1, the V gene TRBV2, with D possibly being TRBD1 (5 bases). The CDR3 spans 15 residues. V lost 4 bases to trimming and J lost 6 bases, with 18 bases between them. Germline V gene sequence: CDR1 SNHLY, CDR2 FYNNEI. CDR3 sequence reads: CASSGLEISGAEAFF. CDR3 nucleotides: TGTGCCAGCAGTGGCCTGGAGATATCGGGGGCTGAAGCTTTCTTT. The entire variable domain, with the rest obtained from reference TRBV2 and TRBJ1-1, is as follows: EPEVTQTPSHQVTQMGQEVILRCVPISNHLYFYWYRQILGQKVEFLVSFYNNEISEKSEIFDDQFSVERPDGSNFTLKIRSTKLEDSAMYFCASSGLEISGAEAFFGQGTRLTVV.

This clone was observed a handful of times. The V call is TRBV4-3, the J call TRBJ2-5; D may be TRBD2 (7 bases). Trimming pared 0 bases from V and 1 base from J, leaving 18 bases between. The CDR3 totals 18 residues. Germline CDR1 and CDR2: LGHNA and YSLEER. The CDR3 protein is CASSQDLVGGGGQETQYF. DNA of the CDR3: TGCGCCAGCAGCCAAGATTTGGTCGGGGGAGGGGGCCAAGAGACCCAGTACTTC.

This clone appeared once. The chain recombines TRBV6-5 with TRBJ1-2, with 7 nucleotides matching TRBD1. The CDR3 is 15 residues long. The trim removed 7 bases at V and 2 bases at J, leaving 10 bases unmatched. In germline, CDR1 is MNHEY, CDR2 SVGAGI. CDR3 amino acids: CASTLSTGTNYGYTF. The DNA of the CDR3 is TGTGCCAGCACCCTATCGACAGGGACCAACTATGGCTACACCTTC.

The CDR3 DNA reads as TGCAGTGCCGCCCGGGAGACCCAGTACTTC. Protein: CSAARETQYF. The chain uses TRBV20-1 and TRBJ2-5; D gene unclear. V shed 6 bases and J shed 5 bases, with 7 bases lying between them. In germline, CDR1 is DFQATT, CDR2 SNEGSKA (reference sequence). This CDR3 is 10 amino acids long.

The J gene is TRBJ1-3, the V gene TRBV11-2; D is ambiguous. The germline gives CDR1 SGHAT, CDR2 FQNNGV. V gave up 6 bases and J gave up 4 bases, with 13 bases separating them. This CDR3 contains 14 residues. CDR3 bases: TGTGCCAGCAGGTCGGCGGCAGAGGGAAACACCATATATTTT. Translation: CASRSAAEGNTIYF.

For the CDR3, the DNA is TGTGCCAGCACCGCTGGGGCCCTCTACGAGCAGTACTTC. It translates to CASTAGALYEQYF. V gene TRBV5-6 combines with J gene TRBJ2-7; TRBD1 might be the D (5 bases). The CDR3 sequence is 13 residues long. V shed 6 bases and J shed 3 bases, with 13 bases lying between them. Per germline, CDR1 SGHDT and CDR2 YYEEEE.

The J gene is TRBJ1-6, the V gene TRBV6-5; 7 positions match TRBD1. The germline V gene encodes CDR1 MNHEY and CDR2 SVGAGI. V shed 5 bases, J shed 7 bases, and the junction held 8 bases outside the gene matches. The CDR3 totals 15 residues. CDR3 nucleotides: TGTGCCAGCAGTAACCGGGACAGCGGGAATTCACCCCTCCACTTT. Its protein is CASSNRDSGNSPLHF.

This clone was picked up a small number of times. The genes are TRBV25-1 and TRBJ2-5; no firm D call. Germline CDR1 MGHDK, CDR2 SYGVNS. This CDR3 has 11 amino acids. V lost 5 bases to trimming and J lost 7 bases, with 8 bases between them. Here the CDR3 reads CASSKSRTQYF. In DNA, the CDR3 is TGTGCCAGCAGTAAATCCCGGACCCAGTACTTC. Full variable domain (rest looked up from reference TRBV25-1 and TRBJ2-5): EADIYQTPRYLVIGTGKKITLECSQTMGHDKMYWYQQDPGMELHLIHYSYGVNSTEKGDLSSESTVSRIRTEHFPLTLESARPSHTSQYLCASSKSRTQYFGPGTRLLVL.

The V gene is TRBV6-5, the J gene TRBJ2-7; a weak D match, TRBD1 (5 bases). Between the trimmed V and J ends, which lost 1 base and 7 bases, there was a span of 8 bases. CDR1 and CDR2 (germline): MNHEY, SVGAGI. CDR3 size: 12 residues. The DNA for the CDR3 is TGTGCCAGCAGTTACTGGCAGGGAGAGCAGTACTTC. Translation: CASSYWQGEQYF.

This clone was recorded only once. The chain recombines TRBV7-8 with TRBJ2-7; 8 bases agree with TRBD1. V was pared by 5 bases and J by 0 bases, with 3 bases of the junction left unmatched. The CDR3 has 14 amino acids. Germline values: CDR1 SGHVS, CDR2 FQNEAQ. The CDR3 DNA sequence: TGTGCCAGCAGCCCGGACAGGGACTCCTACGAGCAGTACTTC. Protein: CASSPDRDSYEQYF.

CDR3 in DNA: TGTGCCAGCCAAACGGGGTCCGGAAACACCATATATTTT. It codes for CASQTGSGNTIYF. The chain joins TRBV6-5 to TRBJ1-3; no firm D call. CDR1 and CDR2 (germline): MNHEY, SVGAGI. The CDR3 is 13 residues long. The ends were cut back, 8 bases at V and 4 bases at J, with 12 bases in the middle.

The chain is built from TRBV12-5 and TRBJ2-3; 12 nucleotides line up with TRBD2. This CDR3 is 17 amino acids long. Unmatched junction bases numbered 2, after V lost 1 base and J lost 0 bases. Germline V lookup: CDR1 LGHNT, CDR2 FRNRAP. The CDR3 spells CASGLGGTSGSTDTQYF. The CDR3 DNA sequence: TGTGCTAGTGGTTTGGGGGGGACTAGCGGGAGCACAGATACGCAGTATTTT.

CDR3 amino acids: CASSVQGSTEAFF. CDR3 nucleotide sequence: TGTGCCAGCAGCGTACAGGGGAGCACTGAAGCTTTCTTT. V and J are TRBV11-2 and TRBJ1-1; 7 positions match TRBD1. Germline V lookup: CDR1 SGHAT, CDR2 FQNNGV. There are 13 residues in the CDR3. Losses at the gene ends were 5 bases for V and 4 bases for J; bases not matched to a gene: 4.

The chain has TRBV6-1 and TRBJ2-1, with 8 bases that match TRBD1. The CDR3 is made up of 15 amino acids. Trimming at V came to 4 bases and at J to 7 bases, leaving 9 bases not matched to a gene. Germline V gene data show CDR1 as MNHNS and CDR2 as SASEGT. DNA of the CDR3: TGTGCCAGCAGTGTTACCGGGACAGGCCTAAATGAGCAGTTCTTC. It specifies CASSVTGTGLNEQFF.